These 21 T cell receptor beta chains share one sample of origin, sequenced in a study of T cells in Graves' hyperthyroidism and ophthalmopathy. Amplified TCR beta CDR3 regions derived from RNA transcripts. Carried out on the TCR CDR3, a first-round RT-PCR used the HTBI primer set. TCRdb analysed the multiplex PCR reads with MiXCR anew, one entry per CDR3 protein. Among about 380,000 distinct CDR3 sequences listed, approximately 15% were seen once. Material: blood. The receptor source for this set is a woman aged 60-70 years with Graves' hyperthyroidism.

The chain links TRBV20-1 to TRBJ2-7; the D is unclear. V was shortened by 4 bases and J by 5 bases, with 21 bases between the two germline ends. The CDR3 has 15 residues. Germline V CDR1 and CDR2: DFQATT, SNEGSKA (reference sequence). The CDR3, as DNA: TGCAGTGCTACTCCTAGAGGTTTTTCTCTCCACGAGCAGTACTTC. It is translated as CSATPRGFSLHEQYF.

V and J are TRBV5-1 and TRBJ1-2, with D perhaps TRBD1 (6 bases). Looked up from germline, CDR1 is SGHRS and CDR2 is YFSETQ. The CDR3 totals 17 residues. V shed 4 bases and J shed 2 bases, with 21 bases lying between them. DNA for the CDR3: TGCGCCAGCAGCCCGGATACGTGGGAGGGGACAAACTATGGCTACACCTTC. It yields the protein CASSPDTWEGTNYGYTF.

CDR3 in amino acids: CASSYWTGQLGNEQFF. The CDR3 nucleotides are TGTGCCAGCAGTTACTGGACGGGACAGCTAGGGAATGAGCAGTTCTTC. This chain connects TRBV6-2 or TRBV6-3 to TRBJ2-1, with 7 bases lining up with TRBD1. The J segment lost 7 bases and the V segment lost 1 base, leaving 10 bases of the junction unmatched. CDR1 and CDR2 (germline): MNHEY, SVGEGT. This CDR3 spans 16 amino acids.

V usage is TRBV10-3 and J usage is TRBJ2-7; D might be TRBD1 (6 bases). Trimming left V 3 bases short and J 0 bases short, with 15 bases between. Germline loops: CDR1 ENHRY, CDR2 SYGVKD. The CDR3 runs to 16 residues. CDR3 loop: CAISDPRQVFSYEQYF. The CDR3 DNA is TGTGCCATCAGTGACCCACGACAGGTTTTCTCCTACGAGCAGTACTTC.

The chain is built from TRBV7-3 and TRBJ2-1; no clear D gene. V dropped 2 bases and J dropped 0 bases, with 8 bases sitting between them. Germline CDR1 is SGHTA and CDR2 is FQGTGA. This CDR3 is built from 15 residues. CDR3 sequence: CASSLWPSSYNEQFF. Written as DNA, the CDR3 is TGTGCCAGCAGCTTATGGCCGAGCTCCTACAATGAGCAGTTCTTC.

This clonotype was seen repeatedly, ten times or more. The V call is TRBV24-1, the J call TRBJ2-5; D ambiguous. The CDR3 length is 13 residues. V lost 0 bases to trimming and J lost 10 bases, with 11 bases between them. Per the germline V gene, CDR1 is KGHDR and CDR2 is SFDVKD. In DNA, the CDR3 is TGTGCCACCAGTGATTTGCCTAGTTCGGGCCAGTACTTC. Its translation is CATSDLPSSGQYF.

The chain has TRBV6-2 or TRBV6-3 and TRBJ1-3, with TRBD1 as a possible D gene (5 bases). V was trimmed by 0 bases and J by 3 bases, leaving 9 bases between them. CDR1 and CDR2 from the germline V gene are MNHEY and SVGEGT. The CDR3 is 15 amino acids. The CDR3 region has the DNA TGTGCCAGCAGTTACTCAGGGGTCGGTGGAAACACCATATATTTT. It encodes CASSYSGVGGNTIYF.

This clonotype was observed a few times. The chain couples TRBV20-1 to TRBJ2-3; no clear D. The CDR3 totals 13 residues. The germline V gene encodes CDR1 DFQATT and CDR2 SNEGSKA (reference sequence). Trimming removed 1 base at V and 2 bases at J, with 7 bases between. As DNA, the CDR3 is TGCAGTGCTAGAGCGGCCAACACAGATACGCAGTATTTT. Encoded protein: CSARAANTDTQYF.

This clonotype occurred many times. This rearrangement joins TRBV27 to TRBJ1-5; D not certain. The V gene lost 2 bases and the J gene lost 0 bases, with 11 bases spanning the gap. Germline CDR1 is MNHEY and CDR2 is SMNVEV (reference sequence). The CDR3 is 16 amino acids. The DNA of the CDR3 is TGTGCCAGCAGTTTAGGCTGGGGTGGTAGCAATCAGCCCCAGCATTTT. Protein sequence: CASSLGWGGSNQPQHF.

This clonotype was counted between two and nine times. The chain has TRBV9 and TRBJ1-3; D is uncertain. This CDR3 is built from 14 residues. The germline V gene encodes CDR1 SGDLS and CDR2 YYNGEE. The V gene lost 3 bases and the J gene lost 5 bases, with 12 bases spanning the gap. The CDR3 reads CASSEDAQRNTIYF. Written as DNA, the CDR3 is TGTGCCAGCAGCGAGGACGCTCAGAGAAACACCATATATTTT. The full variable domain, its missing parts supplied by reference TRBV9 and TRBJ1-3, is DSGVTQTPKHLITATGQRVTLRCSPRSGDLSVYWYQQSLDQGLQFLIQYYNGEERAKGNILERFSAQQFPDLHSELNLSSLELGDSALYFCASSEDAQRNTIYFGEGSWLTVV.

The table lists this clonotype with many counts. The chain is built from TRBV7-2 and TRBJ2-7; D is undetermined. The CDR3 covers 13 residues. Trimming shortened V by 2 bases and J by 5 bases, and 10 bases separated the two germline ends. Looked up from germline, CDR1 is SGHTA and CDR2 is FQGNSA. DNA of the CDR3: TGTGCCAGCAGCTTACCAGGTCTGCACGAGCAGTACTTC. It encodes CASSLPGLHEQYF.

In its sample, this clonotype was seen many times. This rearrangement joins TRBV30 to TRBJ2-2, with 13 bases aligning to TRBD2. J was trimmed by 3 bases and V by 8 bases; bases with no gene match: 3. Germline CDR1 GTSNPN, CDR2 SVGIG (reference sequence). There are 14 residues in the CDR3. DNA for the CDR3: TGTGCCGGACTAGCGGGAGTTTACACCGGGGAGCTGTTTTTT. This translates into CAGLAGVYTGELFF.

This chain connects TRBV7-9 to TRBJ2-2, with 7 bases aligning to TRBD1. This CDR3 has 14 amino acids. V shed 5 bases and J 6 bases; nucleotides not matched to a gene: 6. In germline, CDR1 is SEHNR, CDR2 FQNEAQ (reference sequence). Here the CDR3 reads CASSPTGSAGELFF. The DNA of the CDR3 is TGTGCCAGCAGCCCGACAGGGTCGGCCGGGGAGCTGTTTTTT.

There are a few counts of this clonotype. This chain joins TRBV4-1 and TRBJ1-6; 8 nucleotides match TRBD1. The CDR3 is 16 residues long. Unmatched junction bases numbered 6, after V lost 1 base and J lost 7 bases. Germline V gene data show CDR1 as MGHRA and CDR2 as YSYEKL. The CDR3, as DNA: TGCGCCAGCAGCCAAGTATCAGGGGGCAACAATTCACCCCTCCACTTT. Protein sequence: CASSQVSGGNNSPLHF.

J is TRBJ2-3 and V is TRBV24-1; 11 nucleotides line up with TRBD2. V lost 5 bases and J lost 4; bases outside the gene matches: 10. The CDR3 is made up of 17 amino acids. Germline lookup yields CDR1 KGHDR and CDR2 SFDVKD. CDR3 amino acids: CATSGPGLAAPSDTQYF. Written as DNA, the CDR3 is TGTGCCACCAGTGGACCGGGACTAGCGGCGCCTTCAGATACGCAGTATTTT.

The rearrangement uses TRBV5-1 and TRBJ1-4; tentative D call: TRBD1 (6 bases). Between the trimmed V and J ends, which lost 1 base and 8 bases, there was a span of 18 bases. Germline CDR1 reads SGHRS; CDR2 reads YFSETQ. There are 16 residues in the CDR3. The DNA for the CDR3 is TGCGCCAGCAGCTTGATCCCAGGGGCGGTCCAAGAAAAACTGTTTTTT. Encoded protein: CASSLIPGAVQEKLFF.

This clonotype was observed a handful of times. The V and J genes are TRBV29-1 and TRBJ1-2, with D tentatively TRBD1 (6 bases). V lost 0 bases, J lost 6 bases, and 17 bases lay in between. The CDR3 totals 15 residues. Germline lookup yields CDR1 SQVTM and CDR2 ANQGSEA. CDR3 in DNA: TGCAGCGTTGAAGAATATGGGCAGGGGAGGAATGGCTACACCTTC. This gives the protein CSVEEYGQGRNGYTF.

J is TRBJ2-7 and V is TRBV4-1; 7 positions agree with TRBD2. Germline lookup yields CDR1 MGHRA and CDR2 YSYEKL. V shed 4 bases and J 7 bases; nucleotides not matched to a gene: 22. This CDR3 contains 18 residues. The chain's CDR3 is CASSPLRCLWEGRGEQYF. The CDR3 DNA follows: TGCGCCAGCAGCCCCCTTCGCTGTTTGTGGGAGGGCCGGGGGGAGCAGTACTTC.

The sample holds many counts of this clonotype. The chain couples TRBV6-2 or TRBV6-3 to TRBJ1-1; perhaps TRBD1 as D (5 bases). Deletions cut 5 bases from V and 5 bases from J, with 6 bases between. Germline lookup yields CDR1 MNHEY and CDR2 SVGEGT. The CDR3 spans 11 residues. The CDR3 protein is CASSQGTEAFF. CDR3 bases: TGTGCCAGCAGTCAGGGAACTGAAGCTTTCTTT.

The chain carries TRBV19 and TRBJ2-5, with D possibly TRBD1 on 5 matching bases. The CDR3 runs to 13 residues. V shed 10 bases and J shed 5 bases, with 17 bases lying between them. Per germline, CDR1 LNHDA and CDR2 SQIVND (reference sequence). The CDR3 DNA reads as TGTGCCACCGGACCCAGGGTCGGGGAGACCCAGTACTTC. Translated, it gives CATGPRVGETQYF.

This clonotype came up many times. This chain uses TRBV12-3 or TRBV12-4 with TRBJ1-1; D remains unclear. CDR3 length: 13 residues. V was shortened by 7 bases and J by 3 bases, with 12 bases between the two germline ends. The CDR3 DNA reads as TGTGCCAGCATAGGACTTGGAGACACTGAAGCTTTCTTT. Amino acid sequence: CASIGLGDTEAFF.